This T cell receptor (beta chain) comes out of a study of cytomegalovirus exposure and HLA in healthy donors. In the case of this clone: Its cognate antigen is unknown.

V lost 8 bases and J lost 3, with 14 bases in between. CDR3 length: 13 amino acids. Germline V lookup: CDR1 SNHLY, CDR2 FYNNEI. Study results and limitations: On later analysis, the bulk of CMV-associated TCR beta chains appeared to be HLA-restricted. CMV antigen specificity was confirmed in vitro for a few CMV-associated chains. Reported performance of the classifier showed diagnosis of cytomegalovirus status with high specificity and sensitivity. The study dropped some indistinguishable V segments, TRBV6-2 and TRBV6-3 among them.

The primer mix had 60 Vbeta and 13 Jbeta primers. Sequencing used immunoSEQ multiplex PCR; TCRdb keeps in-frame clones, though not all of them. The data hold about 140,000 clones, with approximately 80% observed a single time. The TCR sequence derives from a man aged 25-45 years in good health and CMV-seropositive. The sequencing input was PBMCs. The chain combines TRBV2 with TRBJ2-7, with no clear D. CDR3 nucleotides: TGTGCCAGCGAAGGCGGTACCTTCTACGAGCAGTACTTC. This codes for CASEGGTFYEQYF. The variable domain in full, with the rest retrieved from reference TRBV2 and TRBJ2-7, is EPEVTQTPSHQVTQMGQEVILRCVPISNHLYFYWYRQILGQKVEFLVSFYNNEISEKSEIFDDQFSVERPDGSNFTLKIRSTKLEDSAMYFCASEGGTFYEQYFGPGTRLTVT.